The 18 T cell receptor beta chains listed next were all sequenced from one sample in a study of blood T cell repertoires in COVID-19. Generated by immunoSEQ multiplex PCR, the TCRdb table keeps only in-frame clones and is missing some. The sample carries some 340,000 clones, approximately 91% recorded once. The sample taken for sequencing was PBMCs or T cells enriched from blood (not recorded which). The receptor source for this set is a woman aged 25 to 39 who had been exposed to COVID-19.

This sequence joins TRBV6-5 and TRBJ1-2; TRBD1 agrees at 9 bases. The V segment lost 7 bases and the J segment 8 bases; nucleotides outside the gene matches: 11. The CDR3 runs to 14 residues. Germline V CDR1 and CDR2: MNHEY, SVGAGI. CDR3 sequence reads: CASNVEIGTGGYTF. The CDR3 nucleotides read TGTGCCAGCAATGTAGAAATCGGGACAGGGGGCTACACCTTC.

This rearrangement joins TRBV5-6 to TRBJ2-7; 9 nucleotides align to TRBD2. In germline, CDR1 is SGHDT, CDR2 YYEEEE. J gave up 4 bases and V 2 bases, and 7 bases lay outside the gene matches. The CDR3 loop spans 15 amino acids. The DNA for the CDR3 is TGTGCCAGCAGCTTCCCGGGACTAGCATCGTACGAGCAGTACTTC. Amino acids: CASSFPGLASYEQYF. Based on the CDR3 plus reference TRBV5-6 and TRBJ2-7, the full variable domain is DAGVTQSPTHLIKTRGQQVTLRCSPKSGHDTVSWYQQALGQGPQFIFQYYEEEERQRGNFPDRFSGHQFPNYSSELNVNALLLGDSALYLCASSFPGLASYEQYFGPGTRLTVT.

CDR3: CASSLTSSLEFF. The CDR3 DNA is TGTGCCAGCAGCCTAACTAGCTCGTTGGAGTTCTTC. This sequence joins TRBV7-9 and TRBJ2-1, with TRBD2 as a possible D gene (6 bases). Trimming cost V 5 bases and J 14 bases, with 16 bases left between them. Germline V gene data show CDR1 as SEHNR and CDR2 as FQNEAQ (reference sequence). The CDR3 is made up of 12 amino acids.

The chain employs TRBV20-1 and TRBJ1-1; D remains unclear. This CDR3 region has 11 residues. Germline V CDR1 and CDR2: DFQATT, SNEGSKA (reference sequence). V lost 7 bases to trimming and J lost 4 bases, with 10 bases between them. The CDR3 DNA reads TGCAGTGGAGAGGGTGGCACTGAAGCTTTCTTT. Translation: CSGEGGTEAFF.

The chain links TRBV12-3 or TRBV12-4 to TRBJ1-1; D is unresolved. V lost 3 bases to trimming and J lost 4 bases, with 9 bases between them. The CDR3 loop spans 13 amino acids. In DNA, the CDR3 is TGTGCCAGCAGTTTTGCGGTGTCCACTGAAGCTTTCTTT. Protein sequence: CASSFAVSTEAFF.

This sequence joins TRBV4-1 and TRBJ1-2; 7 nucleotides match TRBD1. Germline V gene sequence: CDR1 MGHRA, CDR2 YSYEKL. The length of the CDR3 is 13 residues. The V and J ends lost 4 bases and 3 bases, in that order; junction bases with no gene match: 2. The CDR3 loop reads CASSRQGDYGYTF. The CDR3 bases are TGCGCCAGCAGCCGACAGGGCGACTATGGCTACACCTTC.

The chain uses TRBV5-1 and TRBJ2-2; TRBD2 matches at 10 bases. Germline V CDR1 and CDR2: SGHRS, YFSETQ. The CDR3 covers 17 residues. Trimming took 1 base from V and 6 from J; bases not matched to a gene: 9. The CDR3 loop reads CASSLNLAGVSAGELFF. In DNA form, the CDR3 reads TGCGCCAGCAGCTTGAACCTAGCGGGGGTTTCGGCCGGGGAGCTGTTTTTT.

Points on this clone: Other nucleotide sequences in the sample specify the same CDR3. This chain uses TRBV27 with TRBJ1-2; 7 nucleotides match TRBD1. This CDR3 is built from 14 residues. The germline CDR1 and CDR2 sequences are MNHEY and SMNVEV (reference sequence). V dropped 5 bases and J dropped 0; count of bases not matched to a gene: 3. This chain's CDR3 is CASSRTGPNYGYTF. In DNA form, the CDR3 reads TGTGCCAGCAGTCGGACAGGCCCTAACTATGGCTACACCTTC.

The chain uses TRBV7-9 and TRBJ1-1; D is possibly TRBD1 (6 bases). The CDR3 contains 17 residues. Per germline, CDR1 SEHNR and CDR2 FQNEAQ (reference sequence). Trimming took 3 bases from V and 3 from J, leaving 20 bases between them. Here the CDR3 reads CASSLVEGVPRDTEAFF. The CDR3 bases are TGTGCCAGCAGCTTGGTCGAGGGGGTGCCCCGGGACACTGAAGCTTTCTTT.

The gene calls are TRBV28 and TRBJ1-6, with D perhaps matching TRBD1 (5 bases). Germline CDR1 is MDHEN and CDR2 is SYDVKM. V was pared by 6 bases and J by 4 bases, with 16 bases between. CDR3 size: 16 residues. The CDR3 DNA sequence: TGTGCCAGCAGCAAACTACAGGACCCTTATAATTCACCCCTCCACTTT. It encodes CASSKLQDPYNSPLHF.

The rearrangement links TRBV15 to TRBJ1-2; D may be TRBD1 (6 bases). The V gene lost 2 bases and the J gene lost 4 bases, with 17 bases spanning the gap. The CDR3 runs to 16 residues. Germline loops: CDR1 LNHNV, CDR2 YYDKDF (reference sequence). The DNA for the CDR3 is TGTGCCACCAGCAGAAACAGGGCCTCCCTGCTCTATGGCTACACCTTC. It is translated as CATSRNRASLLYGYTF.

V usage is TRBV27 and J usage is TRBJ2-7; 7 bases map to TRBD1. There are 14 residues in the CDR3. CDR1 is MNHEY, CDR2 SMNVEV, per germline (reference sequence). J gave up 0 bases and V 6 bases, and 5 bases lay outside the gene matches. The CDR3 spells CASRKTGFSYEQYF. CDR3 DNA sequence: TGTGCCAGCAGAAAGACAGGGTTCTCCTACGAGCAGTACTTC.

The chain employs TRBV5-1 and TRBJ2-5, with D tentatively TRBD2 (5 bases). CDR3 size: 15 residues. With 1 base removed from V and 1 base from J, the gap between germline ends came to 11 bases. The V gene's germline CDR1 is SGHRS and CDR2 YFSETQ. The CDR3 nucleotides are TGCGCCAGCAGCTTGTCCCGGGGTTTCCAAGAGACCCAGTACTTC. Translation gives CASSLSRGFQETQYF.

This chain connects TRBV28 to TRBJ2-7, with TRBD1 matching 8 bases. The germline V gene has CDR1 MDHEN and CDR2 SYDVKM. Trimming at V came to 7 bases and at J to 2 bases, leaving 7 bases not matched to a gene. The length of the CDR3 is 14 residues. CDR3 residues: CASIAGGPPYEQYF. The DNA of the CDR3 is TGTGCCAGCATCGCAGGGGGCCCCCCCTACGAGCAGTACTTC.

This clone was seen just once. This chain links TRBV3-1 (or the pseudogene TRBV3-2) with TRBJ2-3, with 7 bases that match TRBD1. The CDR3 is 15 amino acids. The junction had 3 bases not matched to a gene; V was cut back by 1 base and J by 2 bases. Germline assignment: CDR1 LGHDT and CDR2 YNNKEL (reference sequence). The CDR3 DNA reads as TGTGCCAGCAGCCAAGGAAGGGGGCACACAGATACGCAGTATTTT. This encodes CASSQGRGHTDTQYF.

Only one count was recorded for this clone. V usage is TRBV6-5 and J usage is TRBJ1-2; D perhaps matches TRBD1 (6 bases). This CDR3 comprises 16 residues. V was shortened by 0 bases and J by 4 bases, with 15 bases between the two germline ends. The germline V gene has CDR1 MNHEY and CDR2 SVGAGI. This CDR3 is CASSYSAGTMSYGYTF. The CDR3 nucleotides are TGTGCCAGCAGTTACTCTGCAGGGACAATGAGCTATGGCTACACCTTC.

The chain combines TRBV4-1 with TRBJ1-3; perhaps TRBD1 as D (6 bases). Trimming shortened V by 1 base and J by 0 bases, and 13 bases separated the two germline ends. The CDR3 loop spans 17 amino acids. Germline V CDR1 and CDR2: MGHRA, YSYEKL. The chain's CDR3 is CASSQGVGGISGNTIYF. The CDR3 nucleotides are TGCGCCAGCAGCCAAGGGGTAGGGGGTATCTCTGGAAACACCATATATTTT.

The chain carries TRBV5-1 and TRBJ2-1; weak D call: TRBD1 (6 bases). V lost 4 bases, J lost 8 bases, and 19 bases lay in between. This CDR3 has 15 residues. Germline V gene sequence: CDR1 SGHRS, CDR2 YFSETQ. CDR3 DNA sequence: TGCGCCAGCAGCCCCACAGGAAGGGGGACCGATGAGCAGTTCTTC. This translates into CASSPTGRGTDEQFF.